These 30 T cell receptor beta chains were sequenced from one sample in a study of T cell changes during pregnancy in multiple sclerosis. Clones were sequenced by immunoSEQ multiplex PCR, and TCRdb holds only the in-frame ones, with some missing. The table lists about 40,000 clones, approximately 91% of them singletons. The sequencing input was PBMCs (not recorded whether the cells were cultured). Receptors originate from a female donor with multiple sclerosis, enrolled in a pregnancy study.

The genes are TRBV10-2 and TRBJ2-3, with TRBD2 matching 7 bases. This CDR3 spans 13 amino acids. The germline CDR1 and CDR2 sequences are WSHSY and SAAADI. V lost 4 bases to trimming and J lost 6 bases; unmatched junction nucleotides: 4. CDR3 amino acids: CASSAGGGDTQYF. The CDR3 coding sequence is TGCGCCAGCAGTGCGGGAGGAGGCGATACGCAGTATTTT.

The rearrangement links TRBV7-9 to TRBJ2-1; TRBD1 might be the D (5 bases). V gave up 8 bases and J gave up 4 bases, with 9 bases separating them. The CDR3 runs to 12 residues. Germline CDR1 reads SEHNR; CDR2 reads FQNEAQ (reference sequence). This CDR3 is CASGAEYNEQFF. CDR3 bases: TGTGCCAGCGGGGCGGAGTACAATGAGCAGTTCTTC.

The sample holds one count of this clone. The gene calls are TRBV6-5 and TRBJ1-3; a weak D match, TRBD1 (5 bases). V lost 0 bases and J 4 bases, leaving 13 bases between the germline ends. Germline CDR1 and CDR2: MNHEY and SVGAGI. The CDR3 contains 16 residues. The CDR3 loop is CASSYSRQGSGNTIYF. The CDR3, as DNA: TGTGCCAGCAGTTACTCGAGGCAGGGATCGGGAAACACCATATATTTT.

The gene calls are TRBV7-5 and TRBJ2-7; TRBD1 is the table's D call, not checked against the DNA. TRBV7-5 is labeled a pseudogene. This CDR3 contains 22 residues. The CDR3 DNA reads TGTGTCAGAAGCTTAAGGCGTCGGTCAGGACAGGGGGCGCCGCCAGGTCTCGACGAGCAGTACTTC. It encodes CVRSLRRRSGQGAPPGLDEQYF.

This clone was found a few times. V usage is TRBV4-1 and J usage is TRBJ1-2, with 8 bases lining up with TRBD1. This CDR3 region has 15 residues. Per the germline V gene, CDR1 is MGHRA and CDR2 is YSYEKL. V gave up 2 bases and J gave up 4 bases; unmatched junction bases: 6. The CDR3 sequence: CASSQRTGQGYGYTF. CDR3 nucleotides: TGCGCCAGCAGCCAAAGGACAGGGCAAGGCTATGGCTACACCTTC.

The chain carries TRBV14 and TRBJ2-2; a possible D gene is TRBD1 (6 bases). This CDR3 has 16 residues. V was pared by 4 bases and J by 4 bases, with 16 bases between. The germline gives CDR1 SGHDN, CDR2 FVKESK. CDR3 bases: TGTGCCAGCAGCCCTTCCTGGACCAGGGGCACCGGGGAGCTGTTTTTT. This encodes CASSPSWTRGTGELFF.

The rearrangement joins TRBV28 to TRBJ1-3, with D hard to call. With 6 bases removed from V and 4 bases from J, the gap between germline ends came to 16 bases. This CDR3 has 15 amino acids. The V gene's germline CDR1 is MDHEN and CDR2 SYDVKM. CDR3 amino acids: CASSLFLSRGNTIYF. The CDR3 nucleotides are TGTGCCAGCAGCCTCTTCCTTTCGAGAGGAAACACCATATATTTT. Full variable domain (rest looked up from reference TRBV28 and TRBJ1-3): DVKVTQSSRYLVKRTGEKVFLECVQDMDHENMFWYRQDPGLGLRLIYFSYDVKMKEKGDIPEGYSVSREKKERFSLILESASTNQTSMYLCASSLFLSRGNTIYFGEGSWLTVV.

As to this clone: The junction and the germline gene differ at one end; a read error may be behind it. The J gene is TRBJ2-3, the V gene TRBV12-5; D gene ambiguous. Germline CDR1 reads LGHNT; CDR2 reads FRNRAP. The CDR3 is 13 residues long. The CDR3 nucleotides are TGTGCTAGTGGTTTATACAGCATAGATACGCAGTATTTT. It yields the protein CASGLYSIDTQYF.

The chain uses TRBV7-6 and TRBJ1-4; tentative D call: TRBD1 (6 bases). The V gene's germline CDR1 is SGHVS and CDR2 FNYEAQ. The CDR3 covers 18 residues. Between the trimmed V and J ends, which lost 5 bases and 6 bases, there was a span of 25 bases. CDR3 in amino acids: CASSPLIGGGNGDEKLFF. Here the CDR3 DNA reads TGTGCCAGCAGCCCATTAATCGGAGGGGGTAATGGAGATGAAAAACTGTTTTTT.

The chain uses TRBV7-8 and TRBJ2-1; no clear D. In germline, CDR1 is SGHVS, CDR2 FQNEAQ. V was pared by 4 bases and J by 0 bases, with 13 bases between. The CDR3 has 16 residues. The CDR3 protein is CASSSGDLSSYNEQFF. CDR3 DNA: TGTGCCAGCAGCTCAGGAGACTTGAGCTCCTACAATGAGCAGTTCTTC.

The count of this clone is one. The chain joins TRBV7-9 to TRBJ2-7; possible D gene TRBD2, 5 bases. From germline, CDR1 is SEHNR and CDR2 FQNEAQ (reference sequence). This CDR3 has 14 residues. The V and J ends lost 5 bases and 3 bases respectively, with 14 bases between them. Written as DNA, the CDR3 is TGTGCCAGCAGCCCCCCGGACGGGGACTACGAGCAGTACTTC. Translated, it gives CASSPPDGDYEQYF.

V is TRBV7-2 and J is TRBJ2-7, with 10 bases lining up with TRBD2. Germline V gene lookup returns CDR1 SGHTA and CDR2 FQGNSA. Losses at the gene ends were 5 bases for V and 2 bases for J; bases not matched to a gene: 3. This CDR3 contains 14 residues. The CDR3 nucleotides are TGTGCCAGCAGCCGGACTAGCGGCCCCTACGAGCAGTACTTC. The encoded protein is CASSRTSGPYEQYF.

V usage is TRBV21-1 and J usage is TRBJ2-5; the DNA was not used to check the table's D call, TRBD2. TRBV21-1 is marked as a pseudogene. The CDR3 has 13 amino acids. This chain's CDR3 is CASSKVRGETQYF. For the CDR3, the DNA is TGTGCCAGCAGCAAAGTAAGAGGGGAGACCCAGTACTTC.

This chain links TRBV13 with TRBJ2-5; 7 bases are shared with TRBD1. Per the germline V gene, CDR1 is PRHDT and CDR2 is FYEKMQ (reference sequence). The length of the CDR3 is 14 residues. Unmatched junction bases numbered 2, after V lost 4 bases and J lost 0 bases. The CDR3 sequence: CASSSGQNQETQYF. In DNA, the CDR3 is TGTGCCAGCAGCTCGGGACAGAACCAAGAGACCCAGTACTTC.

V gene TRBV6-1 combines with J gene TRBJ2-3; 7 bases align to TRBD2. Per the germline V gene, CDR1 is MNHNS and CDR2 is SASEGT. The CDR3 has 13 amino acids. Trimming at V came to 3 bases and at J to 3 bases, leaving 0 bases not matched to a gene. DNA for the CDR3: TGTGCCAGCAGTGAGCGGGAGACAGATACGCAGTATTTT. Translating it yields CASSERETDTQYF.

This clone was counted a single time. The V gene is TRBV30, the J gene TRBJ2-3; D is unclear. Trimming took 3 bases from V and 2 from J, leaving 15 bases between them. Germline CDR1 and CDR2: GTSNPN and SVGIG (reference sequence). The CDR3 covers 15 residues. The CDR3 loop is CAWSAPWLPTDTQYF. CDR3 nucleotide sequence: TGTGCCTGGAGCGCTCCATGGCTACCCACAGATACGCAGTATTTT.

CDR3 residues: CASSDRGTEAFF. The DNA of the CDR3 is TGTGCCTCATCTGACAGGGGCACTGAAGCTTTCTTT. The chain joins TRBV30 to TRBJ1-1; 8 nucleotides line up with TRBD1. After removal of 7 bases from V and 4 bases from J, the junction contained 5 bases not matched to a gene. CDR1 is GTSNPN, CDR2 SVGIG, per germline (reference sequence). This CDR3 is built from 12 residues.

The CDR3 is CASSVDKETQYF. The CDR3 DNA reads TGTGCCAGCAGCGTAGATAAGGAGACCCAGTACTTC. The V gene is TRBV9, the J gene TRBJ2-5, with D uncertain. CDR1 and CDR2 from the germline V gene are SGDLS and YYNGEE. The CDR3 spans 12 residues. V lost 0 bases to trimming and J lost 5 bases, with 5 bases between them.

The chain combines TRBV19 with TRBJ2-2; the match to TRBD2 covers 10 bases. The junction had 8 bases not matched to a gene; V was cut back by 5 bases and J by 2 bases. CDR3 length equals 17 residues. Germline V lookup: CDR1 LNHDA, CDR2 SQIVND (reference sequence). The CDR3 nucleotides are TGTGCCAGTAGTCTTAAAGGACTAGCGGAAAACACCGGGGAGCTGTTTTTT. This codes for CASSLKGLAENTGELFF.

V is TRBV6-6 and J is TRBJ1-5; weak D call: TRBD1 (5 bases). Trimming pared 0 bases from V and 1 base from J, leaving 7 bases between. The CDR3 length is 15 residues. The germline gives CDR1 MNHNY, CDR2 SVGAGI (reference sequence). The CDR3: CASSYSGGSNQPQHF. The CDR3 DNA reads TGTGCCAGCAGTTACTCGGGGGGGAGCAATCAGCCCCAGCATTTT.

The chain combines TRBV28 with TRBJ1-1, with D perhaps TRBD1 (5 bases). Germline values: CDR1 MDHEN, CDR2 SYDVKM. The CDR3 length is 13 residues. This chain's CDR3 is CGTYRDENTEAFF. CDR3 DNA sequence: TGTGGCACATATCGGGACGAGAACACTGAAGCTTTCTTT.

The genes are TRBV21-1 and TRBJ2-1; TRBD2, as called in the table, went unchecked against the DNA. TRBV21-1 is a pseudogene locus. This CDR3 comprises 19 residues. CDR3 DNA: TGTGCCAGCAGCGCTTCGTGGGGGGAGAGATTGGGCTCCTACAATGAGCAGTTCTTC. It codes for CASSASWGERLGSYNEQFF.

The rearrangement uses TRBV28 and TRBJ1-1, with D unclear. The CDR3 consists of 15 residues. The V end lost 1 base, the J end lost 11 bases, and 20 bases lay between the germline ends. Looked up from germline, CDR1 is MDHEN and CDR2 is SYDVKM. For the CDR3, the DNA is TGTGCCAGCAGTTTATTTAGGACGGCCTCGACGTGGGCTTTCTTT. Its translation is CASSLFRTASTWAFF.

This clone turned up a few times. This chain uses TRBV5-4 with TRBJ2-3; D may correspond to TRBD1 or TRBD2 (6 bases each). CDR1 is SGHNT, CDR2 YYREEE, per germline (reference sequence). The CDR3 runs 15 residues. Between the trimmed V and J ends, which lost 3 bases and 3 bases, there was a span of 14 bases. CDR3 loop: CASSSLGGATDTQYF. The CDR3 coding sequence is TGTGCCAGCAGCTCCTTGGGGGGCGCGACAGATACGCAGTATTTT.

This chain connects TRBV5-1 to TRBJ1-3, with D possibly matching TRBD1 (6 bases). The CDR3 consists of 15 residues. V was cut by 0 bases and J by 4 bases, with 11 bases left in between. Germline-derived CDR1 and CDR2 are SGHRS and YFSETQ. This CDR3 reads CASSLVGATGNTIYF. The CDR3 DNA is TGCGCCAGCAGCTTGGTGGGGGCCACAGGAAACACCATATATTTT. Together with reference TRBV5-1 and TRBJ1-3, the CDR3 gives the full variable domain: KAGVTQTPRYLIKTRGQQVTLSCSPISGHRSVSWYQQTPGQGLQFLFEYFSETQRNKGNFPGRFSGRQFSNSRSEMNVSTLELGDSALYLCASSLVGATGNTIYFGEGSWLTVV.

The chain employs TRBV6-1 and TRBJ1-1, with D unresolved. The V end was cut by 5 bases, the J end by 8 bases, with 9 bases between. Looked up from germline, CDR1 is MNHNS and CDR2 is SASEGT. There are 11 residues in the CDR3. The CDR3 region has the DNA TGTGCCAGCAGTATAGACAACGAAGCTTTCTTT. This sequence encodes CASSIDNEAFF.

This CDR3 is CASSPGTGDGYTF. Here the CDR3 DNA reads TGTGCCAGCAGTCCTGGGACAGGGGATGGCTACACCTTC. This rearrangement joins TRBV27 to TRBJ1-2; 10 nucleotides align to TRBD1. Unmatched junction bases numbered 3, after V lost 5 bases and J lost 6 bases. The CDR3 consists of 13 residues. Germline V gene sequence: CDR1 MNHEY, CDR2 SMNVEV (reference sequence).

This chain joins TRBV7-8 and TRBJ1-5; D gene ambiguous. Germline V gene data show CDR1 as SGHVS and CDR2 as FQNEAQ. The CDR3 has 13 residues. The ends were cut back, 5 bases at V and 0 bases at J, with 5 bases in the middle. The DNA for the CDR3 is TGTGCCAGCAGCCCGGATAGCAATCAGCCCCAGCATTTT. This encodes CASSPDSNQPQHF. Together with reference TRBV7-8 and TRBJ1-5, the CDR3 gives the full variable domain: GAGVSQSPRYKVAKRGQDVALRCDPISGHVSLFWYQQALGQGPEFLTYFQNEAQLDKSGLPSDRFFAERPEGSVSTLKIQRTQQEDSAVYLCASSPDSNQPQHFGDGTRLSIL.

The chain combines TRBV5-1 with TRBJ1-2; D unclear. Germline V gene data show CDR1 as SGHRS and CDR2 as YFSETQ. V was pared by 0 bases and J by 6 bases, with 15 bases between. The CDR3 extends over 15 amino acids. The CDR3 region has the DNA TGCGCCAGCAGCTTGGAGGGAGGTCCCTTGGATGGCTACACCTTC. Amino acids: CASSLEGGPLDGYTF.

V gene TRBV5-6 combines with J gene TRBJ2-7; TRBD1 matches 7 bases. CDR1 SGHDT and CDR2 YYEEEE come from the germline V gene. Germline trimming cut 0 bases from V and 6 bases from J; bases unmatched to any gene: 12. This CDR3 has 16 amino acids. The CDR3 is CASSLGIKGAMAEQYF. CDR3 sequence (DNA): TGTGCCAGCAGCTTGGGGATCAAGGGGGCGATGGCCGAGCAGTACTTC.